These 24 T cell receptor beta chains originate from one sample sequenced in a study of radiotherapy plus CTLA-4 blockade in lung cancer. The protocol was immunoSEQ multiplex PCR, while the TCRdb copy is restricted to in-frame clones and leaves out a portion. The sample lists fewer than 35,000 clones; roughly four fifths were seen once. This specimen consisted of peripheral blood, obtained from a patient treated with radiotherapy plus ipilimumab. Source of these receptors: a human donor with non-small cell lung cancer that progressed on radiotherapy plus ipilimumab.

This clone was detected only once. The junction differs from germline at one of its ends, possibly a read error. The gene calls are TRBV7-7 and TRBJ2-7; D unresolved. Germline lookup yields CDR1 SSHAT and CDR2 FNYEAQ (reference sequence). The CDR3 extends over 14 amino acids. This chain's CDR3 is CASSPRTGTYEQYF. In nucleotides, the CDR3 is TGTGCTAGCAGCCCCAGGACGGGCACCTACGAGCAGTACTTC.

The genes are TRBV2 and TRBJ1-4; no reliable D call. Trimming stripped 8 bases from V and 5 bases from J, with 12 bases between. The CDR3 loop spans 13 amino acids. Germline V lookup: CDR1 SNHLY, CDR2 FYNNEI. CDR3 nucleotide sequence: TGTGCCAGCCGGGAGGAGATGAATGAAAAACTGTTTTTT. Amino acid sequence: CASREEMNEKLFF.

The count of this clone is one. The V and J genes are TRBV10-3 and TRBJ1-1; no firm D call. Germline lookup yields CDR1 ENHRY and CDR2 SYGVKD. Trimming cost V 0 bases and J 1 base, with 6 bases left between them. This CDR3 region has 14 residues. The CDR3: CAISESTENTEAFF. CDR3 DNA sequence: TGTGCCATCAGTGAGTCGACGGAGAACACTGAAGCTTTCTTT.

This clone has only one observation. V is TRBV7-9 and J is TRBJ1-2; no clear D. The CDR3 has 13 residues. V lost 3 bases and J lost 7, with 12 bases in between. CDR1 is SEHNR, CDR2 FQNEAQ, per germline (reference sequence). For the CDR3, the DNA is TGTGCCAGCAGCTTCAGTCAGTCTACTGGCTACACCTTC. Translation gives CASSFSQSTGYTF.

The chain links TRBV6-5 to TRBJ2-7, with D unresolved. This CDR3 is 15 amino acids long. V gave up 7 bases and J gave up 0 bases, with 16 bases separating them. CDR1 is MNHEY and CDR2 is SVGAGI in the germline V gene. CDR3 nucleotide sequence: TGTGCCAGCACCCGTCTGGAGCCGAACTCCTACGAGCAGTACTTC. It specifies CASTRLEPNSYEQYF.

The chain carries TRBV28 and TRBJ1-5; no firm D call. The CDR3 length is 16 residues. Germline CDR1 reads MDHEN; CDR2 reads SYDVKM. The V and J ends lost 3 bases and 1 base respectively, with 13 bases between them. The CDR3: CASSFVGLNSNQPQHF. CDR3 coding DNA: TGTGCCAGCAGTTTCGTCGGACTAAACAGCAATCAGCCCCAGCATTTT.

This clone was found once. The chain joins TRBV5-6 to TRBJ2-5, with 10 bases that match TRBD1. CDR1 and CDR2 from the germline V gene are SGHDT and YYEEEE. The CDR3 loop spans 16 amino acids. The J segment lost 5 bases and the V segment lost 2 bases, leaving 9 bases of the junction unmatched. In DNA form, the CDR3 reads TGTGCCAGCAGCTTCGTCGACAGGGGGCCGGAGGAGACCCAGTACTTC. Residues: CASSFVDRGPEETQYF.

This clone was detected a few times. The rearrangement joins TRBV5-4 to TRBJ1-1, with 9 positions matching TRBD1. The trim removed 3 bases at V and 5 bases at J, leaving 5 bases unmatched. CDR1 SGHNT and CDR2 YYREEE come from the germline V gene (reference sequence). The CDR3 is made up of 14 amino acids. CDR3 DNA: TGTGCCAGCAGCTCCGGACAGGGGAGTACTGAAGCTTTCTTT. Protein: CASSSGQGSTEAFF.

In this sample, this clone turned up a few times. The chain joins TRBV19 to TRBJ2-2; tentative D call: TRBD1 (6 bases). CDR3 size: 13 residues. Trimming cost V 4 bases and J 7 bases, with 10 bases left between them. Germline CDR1 is LNHDA and CDR2 is SQIVND (reference sequence). The CDR3 DNA follows: TGTGCCAGTAGTACCCAGGGGATCGGGGAGCTGTTTTTT. This sequence encodes CASSTQGIGELFF.

This clone was counted a few times. The J gene is TRBJ1-1, the V gene TRBV5-6, with D possibly matching TRBD1 (5 bases). V was clipped by 0 bases and J by 5 bases, with 8 bases between them. Per germline, CDR1 SGHDT and CDR2 YYEEEE. This CDR3 region has 13 residues. CDR3 nucleotides: TGTGCCAGCAGCTTGGGTTCAGGGACTGAAGCTTTCTTT. It translates to CASSLGSGTEAFF.

The chain couples TRBV5-1 to TRBJ2-1; 7 bases align to TRBD2. This CDR3 has 13 amino acids. Germline loops: CDR1 SGHRS, CDR2 YFSETQ. V gave up 6 bases and J gave up 3 bases; unmatched junction bases: 3. CDR3 DNA: TGCGCCAGCACAAGCGGGGTCTACAATGAGCAGTTCTTC. Protein product: CASTSGVYNEQFF.

The chain recombines TRBV6-5 with TRBJ2-2; either TRBD1 or TRBD2 may fit D (5 bases each). There are 13 residues in the CDR3. The V and J ends lost 2 bases and 7 bases respectively, with 8 bases between them. Germline V gives CDR1 MNHEY, CDR2 SVGAGI. The CDR3 spells CASSYGGDGELFF. In nucleotides, the CDR3 is TGTGCCAGCAGTTACGGGGGAGACGGGGAGCTGTTTTTT.

The rearrangement joins TRBV27 to TRBJ2-4; D could derive from TRBD1 or TRBD2 (5 bases each). The germline V gene has CDR1 MNHEY and CDR2 SMNVEV (reference sequence). V lost 6 bases and J 7 bases, leaving 19 bases between the germline ends. The CDR3 has 15 amino acids. The CDR3 coding sequence is TGTGCCAGCAGACTTGGGGGAACCTCGGGGAACATTCAGTACTTC. Encoded protein: CASRLGGTSGNIQYF.

The chain uses TRBV5-5 and TRBJ1-2; D is possibly TRBD1 (5 bases). V lost 3 bases to trimming and J lost 4 bases, with 16 bases between them. Germline-derived CDR1 and CDR2 are SGHKS and YYEKEE (reference sequence). The CDR3 has 15 amino acids. The CDR3 reads CASSWAEGTVYGYTF. CDR3 coding DNA: TGTGCCAGCAGCTGGGCCGAGGGGACGGTCTATGGCTACACCTTC. Full variable domain (remainder filled in from reference TRBV5-5 and TRBJ1-2): DAGVTQSPTHLIKTRGQQVTLRCSPISGHKSVSWYQQVLGQGPQFIFQYYEKEERGRGNFPDRFSARQFPNYSSELNVNALLLGDSALYLCASSWAEGTVYGYTFGSGTRLTVV.

The chain combines TRBV5-4 with TRBJ2-3; D is possibly TRBD2 (6 bases). This CDR3 region has 15 residues. CDR1 SGHNT and CDR2 YYREEE come from the germline V gene (reference sequence). V lost 0 bases, J lost 1 base, and 9 bases lay in between. The CDR3 DNA reads as TGTGCCAGCAGCTTGGCGGGAGTGGGCACAGATACGCAGTATTTT. It codes for CASSLAGVGTDTQYF. Complete variable domain (other parts from reference TRBV5-4 and TRBJ2-3): ETGVTQSPTHLIKTRGQQVTLRCSSQSGHNTVSWYQQALGQGPQFIFQYYREEENGRGNFPPRFSGLQFPNYSSELNVNALELDDSALYLCASSLAGVGTDTQYFGPGTRLTVL.

DNA of the CDR3: TGTGCCAGCAGCCTCAAGGGGTTACGAGCTTTCTTT. It codes for CASSLKGLRAFF. The V call is TRBV5-4, the J call TRBJ1-1; D perhaps matches TRBD1 (5 bases). V lost 4 bases to trimming and J lost 10 bases, with 14 bases between them. The germline V gene encodes CDR1 SGHNT and CDR2 YYREEE (reference sequence). The CDR3 totals 12 residues.

The chain couples TRBV7-3 to TRBJ2-2; 7 bases map to TRBD1. The CDR3 totals 15 residues. The germline CDR1 and CDR2 sequences are SGHTA and FQGTGA. Trimming took 8 bases from V and 7 from J; bases not matched to a gene: 13. The CDR3 protein is CASGRQGIRYGELFF. The CDR3, as DNA: TGTGCCAGCGGGAGACAGGGTATCCGGTACGGGGAGCTGTTTTTT.

The chain couples TRBV6-6 to TRBJ1-6; tentatively, D is TRBD1 (6 bases). With 0 bases removed from V and 5 bases from J, the gap between germline ends came to 11 bases. CDR3 length: 16 residues. The V gene's germline CDR1 is MNHNY and CDR2 SVGAGI (reference sequence). In nucleotides, the CDR3 is TGTGCCAGCAGTTACTCCCACAGGGTAGATAATTCACCCCTCCACTTT. Its protein is CASSYSHRVDNSPLHF.

J is TRBJ1-1 and V is TRBV5-6; D gene unclear. Germline V gives CDR1 SGHDT, CDR2 YYEEEE. Trimming removed 4 bases at V and 4 bases at J, with 14 bases between. The CDR3 is 14 amino acids. CDR3 sequence: CASSQAGWVTEAFF. The CDR3 DNA follows: TGTGCCAGCAGCCAAGCGGGGTGGGTCACTGAAGCTTTCTTT. The full variable domain, completed using reference TRBV5-6 and TRBJ1-1, is DAGVTQSPTHLIKTRGQQVTLRCSPKSGHDTVSWYQQALGQGPQFIFQYYEEEERQRGNFPDRFSGHQFPNYSSELNVNALLLGDSALYLCASSQAGWVTEAFFGQGTRLTVV.

The chain has TRBV11-2 and TRBJ2-2; the D call may be TRBD1 or TRBD2 (5 bases each). Germline assignment: CDR1 SGHAT and CDR2 FQNNGV. The CDR3 runs to 15 residues. V was clipped by 1 base and J by 3 bases, with 9 bases between them. The CDR3 DNA is TGTGCCAGCAGCTTAGTCGGGACCTACACCGGGGAGCTGTTTTTT. This sequence encodes CASSLVGTYTGELFF.

V gene TRBV28 combines with J gene TRBJ1-6, with D perhaps matching TRBD1 (6 bases). Germline CDR1 is MDHEN and CDR2 is SYDVKM. V gave up 9 bases and J gave up 2 bases, with 20 bases separating them. This CDR3 contains 17 residues. For the CDR3, the DNA is TGTGCCAGTTACGCGCCTTACAGGGCCCCCTATAATTCACCCCTCCACTTT. Residues: CASYAPYRAPYNSPLHF. Based on the CDR3 plus reference TRBV28 and TRBJ1-6, the full variable domain is DVKVTQSSRYLVKRTGEKVFLECVQDMDHENMFWYRQDPGLGLRLIYFSYDVKMKEKGDIPEGYSVSREKKERFSLILESASTNQTSMYLCASYAPYRAPYNSPLHFGNGTRLTVT.

The sample holds one count of this clone. This chain connects TRBV4-1 to TRBJ2-3, with D uncertain. This CDR3 is 15 amino acids long. Between the trimmed V and J ends, which lost 3 bases and 0 bases, there was a span of 10 bases. Looked up from germline, CDR1 is MGHRA and CDR2 is YSYEKL. The CDR3 nucleotides are TGCGCCAGCAGCCATTTCTTCGGGAGCACAGATACGCAGTATTTT. It translates to CASSHFFGSTDTQYF.

This clone is a singleton in its sample. This sequence joins TRBV7-2 and TRBJ1-1; D might be TRBD1 (6 bases). Per the germline V gene, CDR1 is SGHTA and CDR2 is FQGNSA. This CDR3 is 15 amino acids long. V lost 3 bases and J lost 1, with 12 bases in between. The CDR3: CASSFDGQPNTEAFF. Written as DNA, the CDR3 is TGTGCCAGCAGCTTTGACGGACAGCCGAACACTGAAGCTTTCTTT.

The V call is TRBV11-3, the J call TRBJ2-1; 10 bases fit TRBD2. V trimming: 3 bases; J trimming: 4 bases; junction bases outside the gene matches: 6. CDR1 is SGHNT, CDR2 YENEEA, per germline. This CDR3 has 16 amino acids. For the CDR3, the DNA is TGTGCCAGCAGCTTTCTGAGCGGGGGGGCGTACAATGAGCAGTTCTTC. It is translated as CASSFLSGGAYNEQFF.